A single sample gave rise to the 19 T cell receptor beta chains below, sequenced in a study of T cell repertoires in cytomegalovirus infection. A single record per CDR3 protein comes from TCRdb applying MiXCR to the reads. Here the sample spans some 130,000 distinct CDR3 sequences, roughly 8.2% being singletons. Sequenced: PBMCs. Receptors originate from a human donor in good health (CMV status not recorded). Some clones in this sample may be carry-over from other donors' samples.

The rearrangement uses TRBV5-1 and TRBJ1-1; 12 bases align to TRBD1. V was clipped by 0 bases and J by 6 bases; unmatched bases: 9. The CDR3 consists of 17 residues. The germline V gene has CDR1 SGHRS and CDR2 YFSETQ. CDR3 residues: CASSLGGTGGGKSEAFF. DNA for the CDR3: TGCGCCAGCAGCTTGGGCGGGACAGGGGGCGGTAAGTCTGAAGCTTTCTTT.

The CDR3 nucleotides read TGCAGTGCTAGGGCACTACCGGGAGCTAGGGCGCAGTATTTT. This sequence encodes CSARALPGARAQYF. The chain uses TRBV20-1 and TRBJ2-3, with D perhaps TRBD2 (6 bases). Per the germline V gene, CDR1 is DFQATT and CDR2 is SNEGSKA (reference sequence). Trimming removed 3 bases from V and 10 bases from J, with 20 bases in between. This CDR3 is built from 14 residues.

The chain carries TRBV5-5 and TRBJ2-1; D not certain. V lost 0 bases and J lost 8, with 9 bases in between. This CDR3 comprises 13 residues. Looked up from germline, CDR1 is SGHKS and CDR2 is YYEKEE (reference sequence). This CDR3 reads CASSLVGGYEQFF. The CDR3 DNA sequence: TGTGCCAGCAGCTTGGTCGGCGGCTATGAGCAGTTCTTC.

The chain couples TRBV29-1 to TRBJ2-3; D remains ambiguous. This CDR3 has 12 amino acids. Between the trimmed V and J ends, which lost 6 bases and 6 bases, there was a span of 13 bases. In germline, CDR1 is SQVTM, CDR2 ANQGSEA. The DNA of the CDR3 is TGCAGCGTCGATCTAGTAGCCGATACGCAGTATTTT. Translated, it gives CSVDLVADTQYF.

Note on this clonotype: A read error may explain this, as a much larger clone is one base away. The V call is TRBV6-4, the J call TRBJ2-2; D could derive from TRBD1 or TRBD2 (5 bases each). V lost 6 bases and J 6 bases, leaving 20 bases between the germline ends. The germline CDR1 and CDR2 sequences are MRHNA and SNTAGT. The CDR3 consists of 16 residues. CDR3 coding DNA: TGTGCCAGCAGCCGGGACGGACCCCTTATCGCCGGGGAGCTGTTTTTT. Amino acid sequence: CASSRDGPLIAGELFF.

This clonotype was found many times. The gene calls are TRBV5-1 and TRBJ2-1; a possible D gene is TRBD1 (5 bases). Germline V gene lookup returns CDR1 SGHRS and CDR2 YFSETQ. This CDR3 contains 16 residues. V dropped 4 bases and J dropped 4 bases, with 18 bases sitting between them. The CDR3 DNA reads TGCGCCAGCAGCCGATCACAGGTATCTCGGTACAATGAGCAGTTCTTC. It translates to CASSRSQVSRYNEQFF.

This sequence joins TRBV27 and TRBJ2-5, with D possibly matching TRBD1 (6 bases). There are 15 residues in the CDR3. Trimming left V 8 bases short and J 5 bases short, with 21 bases between. Germline V gene data show CDR1 as MNHEY and CDR2 as SMNVEV (reference sequence). The CDR3 is CASGGRDKSGETQYF. CDR3 bases: TGTGCCAGCGGGGGACGGGACAAGTCAGGGGAGACCCAGTACTTC.

This clonotype has a count of ten or more. This chain connects TRBV6-1 to TRBJ2-7, with a weak D call TRBD1 (6 bases). Per germline, CDR1 MNHNS and CDR2 SASEGT. This CDR3 spans 13 amino acids. The V end lost 6 bases, the J end lost 4 bases, and 13 bases lay between the germline ends. The CDR3, as DNA: TGTGCCAGCAGCGACAGGACCCAATACGAGCAGTACTTC. Translation gives CASSDRTQYEQYF.

The chain couples TRBV12-3 or TRBV12-4 to TRBJ1-2, with D hard to call. Trimming took 3 bases from V and 5 from J, leaving 10 bases between them. The CDR3 spans 13 residues. The CDR3: CASSLERKYGYTF. CDR3 DNA: TGTGCCAGCAGTTTGGAGCGGAAATATGGCTACACCTTC.

This clonotype came up many times. The chain employs TRBV11-3 and TRBJ1-3, with D uncertain. The CDR3 contains 14 residues. Per the germline V gene, CDR1 is SGHNT and CDR2 is YENEEA. V was clipped by 5 bases and J by 4 bases, with 12 bases between them. CDR3 residues: CASSQDGAGNTIYF. CDR3 DNA sequence: TGTGCCAGCAGCCAAGACGGCGCCGGAAACACCATATATTTT.

This clonotype was counted ten times or more. This chain joins TRBV7-6 and TRBJ2-5; D perhaps matches TRBD1 (6 bases). CDR1 is SGHVS and CDR2 is FNYEAQ in the germline V gene. V was shortened by 2 bases and J by 5 bases, with 15 bases between the two germline ends. There are 15 residues in the CDR3. DNA for the CDR3: TGTGCCAGCAGCTTATCCACAGGGACCCCGGAGACCCAGTACTTC. Amino acids: CASSLSTGTPETQYF.

This clonotype was seen ten or more times. The DNA of the CDR3 is TGTGCCAGCAGCCTCCTTGTTACGAACACTGAAGCTTTCTTT. Translated: CASSLLVTNTEAFF. This chain joins TRBV28 and TRBJ1-1; D is unclear. This CDR3 is built from 14 residues. Germline CDR1 is MDHEN and CDR2 is SYDVKM. V was shortened by 6 bases and J by 1 base, with 12 bases between the two germline ends.

The chain has TRBV6-6 and TRBJ2-2; 8 bases map to TRBD2. CDR1 is MNHNY and CDR2 is SVGAGI in the germline V gene (reference sequence). CDR3 length: 15 residues. Trimming removed 6 bases from V and 7 bases from J; junction bases left unmatched: 10. The DNA for the CDR3 is TGTGCCAGCAGACTTAGCGGGGCGGCAGGCGGGGAGCTGTTTTTT. This translates into CASRLSGAAGGELFF.

This clonotype was seen many times. This chain connects TRBV7-6 to TRBJ2-7; D call uncertain. Germline CDR1 SGHVS, CDR2 FNYEAQ. V dropped 1 base and J dropped 4 bases, with 11 bases sitting between them. The CDR3 has 14 amino acids. CDR3 sequence reads: CASSLGTSRYEQYF. Written as DNA, the CDR3 is TGTGCCAGCAGCTTAGGGACCTCACGGTACGAGCAGTACTTC.

This clonotype has ten or more counts. Here the CDR3 reads CASSFLISGGLINEQYF. DNA of the CDR3: TGTGCCAGCAGCTTTCTAATAAGCGGGGGACTGATCAACGAGCAGTACTTC. The J gene is TRBJ2-7, the V gene TRBV7-8; TRBD2 aligns across 8 bases. CDR3 length: 17 residues. The germline V gene has CDR1 SGHVS and CDR2 FQNEAQ. V shed 3 bases and J 5 bases; nucleotides not matched to a gene: 15.

This clonotype has at least ten counts. J is TRBJ1-6 and V is TRBV7-9; 7 bases are shared with TRBD1. Germline trimming cut 6 bases from V and 6 bases from J; bases unmatched to any gene: 11. The CDR3 sequence is 16 residues long. CDR1 is SEHNR and CDR2 is FQNEAQ in the germline V gene (reference sequence). The CDR3 is CASSYWDSTPNSPLHF. CDR3 DNA: TGTGCCAGCAGTTATTGGGACAGCACTCCTAATTCACCCCTCCACTTT.

This clonotype showed up many times. The chain is built from TRBV7-2 and TRBJ2-7, with 10 bases that match TRBD2. The CDR3 is 17 residues long. V was clipped by 5 bases and J by 6 bases; unmatched bases: 16. CDR1 is SGHTA and CDR2 is FQGNSA in the germline V gene. The CDR3 spells CASSLFSSGSSLREQYF. The CDR3, as DNA: TGTGCCAGCAGCCTCTTCTCTAGCGGGAGCTCGTTACGCGAGCAGTACTTC.

This clonotype was recorded a few times. The chain links TRBV5-1 to TRBJ2-2; weak D call: TRBD1 (6 bases). Trimming left V 5 bases short and J 0 bases short, with 17 bases between. Germline CDR1 reads SGHRS; CDR2 reads YFSETQ. The CDR3 loop spans 17 amino acids. CDR3 region: CASRSSRGPANTGELFF. The CDR3 DNA reads as TGCGCCAGCAGATCCTCCAGGGGCCCCGCGAACACCGGGGAGCTGTTTTTT. Supplemented by reference TRBV5-1 and TRBJ2-2, the full variable domain reads KAGVTQTPRYLIKTRGQQVTLSCSPISGHRSVSWYQQTPGQGLQFLFEYFSETQRNKGNFPGRFSGRQFSNSRSEMNVSTLELGDSALYLCASRSSRGPANTGELFFGEGSRLTVL.

The chain is built from TRBV20-1 and TRBJ1-1; 11 bases are shared with TRBD1. CDR1 is DFQATT, CDR2 SNEGSKA, per germline (reference sequence). The CDR3 runs to 17 residues. The V segment lost 6 bases and the J segment 4 bases; nucleotides outside the gene matches: 16. Written as DNA, the CDR3 is TGCAGTGCCCCGATTATCCCGGGACAGGGGGTAGGCACTGAAGCTTTCTTT. This encodes CSAPIIPGQGVGTEAFF.